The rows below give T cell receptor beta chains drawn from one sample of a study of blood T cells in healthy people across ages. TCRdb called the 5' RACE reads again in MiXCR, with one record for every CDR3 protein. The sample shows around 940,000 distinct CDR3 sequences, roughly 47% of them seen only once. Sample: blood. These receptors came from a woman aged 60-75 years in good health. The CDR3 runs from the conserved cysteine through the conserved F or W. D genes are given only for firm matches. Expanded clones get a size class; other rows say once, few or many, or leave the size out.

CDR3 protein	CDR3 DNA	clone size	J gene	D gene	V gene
CSASDPDFSASEVSKNIQYF	TGCAGTGCTAGTGACCCCGACTTTTCAGCCAGCGAGGTCTCCAAAAACATTCAGTACTTC	NA	TRBJ2-4	NA	TRBV20-1
CASSQESHQVDTQYF	TGTGCCAGCAGCCAAGAGTCGCACCAGGTGGATACGCAGTATTTT	NA	TRBJ2-3	NA	TRBV4-2
CASSQVIRTGGNSPLHF	TGTGCCAGCAGCCAAGTAATACGGACAGGGGGCAATTCACCCCTCCACTTT	NA	TRBJ1-6	TRBD1	TRBV3-1
CSIRLARKSTDTQYF	TGCAGCATCAGACTAGCGCGGAAGAGCACAGATACGCAGTATTTT	few	TRBJ2-3	TRBD2	TRBV29-1
CASSLTGLYQETQYF	TGTGCCAGCAGTTTGACGGGGCTATACCAAGAGACCCAGTACTTC	few	TRBJ2-5	NA	TRBV27
CASSQDPRGDQYF	TGCGCCAGCAGCCAAGATCCCCGGGGGGACCAGTACTTC	few	TRBJ2-5	TRBD2	TRBV4-3
CSVVGAQVNEQYF	TGCAGCGTTGTAGGGGCACAGGTCAATGAGCAGTACTTC	NA	TRBJ2-5	NA	TRBV29-1
CASSYSPGTVSNQPQHF	TGTGCCAGCAGTTACTCTCCCGGGACAGTTAGCAATCAGCCCCAGCATTTT	NA	TRBJ1-5	TRBD1	TRBV6-6
CASSRSGTKSLAKNIQYF	TGTGCCAGCAGTCGGTCGGGGACCAAAAGTCTAGCCAAAAACATTCAGTACTTC	few	TRBJ2-4	NA	TRBV6-1
CASSLSPGTETQYF	TGTGCCAGCAGCTTAAGCCCGGGTACAGAGACCCAGTACTTC	NA	TRBJ2-5	NA	TRBV7-3
CASSSLLPGLYEQYF	TGTGCCAGCAGTTCACTCCTTCCGGGACTCTACGAGCAGTACTTC	NA	TRBJ2-7	NA	TRBV27
CASSFSASPYEQYF	TGTGCCAGCAGTTTTTCGGCTAGCCCCTACGAGCAGTACTTC	NA	TRBJ2-7	NA	TRBV12-3/TRBV12-4
CAISESGTPTNYGYTF	TGTGCCATCAGTGAGTCGGGGACACCCACTAACTATGGCTACACCTTC	NA	TRBJ1-2	NA	TRBV10-3
CSAKALRETQYF	TGCAGTGCTAAAGCCCTACGGGAGACCCAGTACTTC	NA	TRBJ2-5	NA	TRBV20-1
CATPPGDRQYF	TGTGCCACTCCGCCTGGGGACAGGCAGTACTTC	few	TRBJ2-4	TRBD1	TRBV6-6
CASSSGTGGDATNEKLFF	TGCGCCAGCAGCTCCGGGACAGGGGGCGATGCAACTAATGAAAAACTGTTTTTT	NA	TRBJ1-4	TRBD1	TRBV5-1
CASSASGRAGAYNEQFF	TGTGCCAGCAGTGCTAGCGGGAGGGCCGGTGCCTACAATGAGCAGTTCTTC	few	TRBJ2-1	TRBD2	TRBV7-9
CASSPGTTGSYEQYF	TGTGCCAGCAGCCCGGGGACTACCGGCTCCTACGAGCAGTACTTC	few	TRBJ2-7	TRBD2	TRBV27
CATSRAPSPTGLYEQYF	TGTGCCACCAGCAGAGCCCCAAGCCCGACGGGACTTTACGAGCAGTACTTC	NA	TRBJ2-7	NA	TRBV15
CATSRVSGATNTGELFF	TGTGCCACCAGCCGCGTTTCAGGGGCCACGAACACCGGGGAGCTGTTTTTT	NA	TRBJ2-2	NA	TRBV15
CASSSLAGITIYEQYF	TGTGCCAGCAGTTCCCTCGCAGGGATAACGATCTACGAGCAGTACTTC	few	TRBJ2-7	NA	TRBV27
CASSQAGALFF	TGTGCCAGCAGCCAAGCGGGAGCACTGTTCTTC	few	TRBJ2-1	TRBD2	TRBV7-9
CSALTGEANYGYTF	TGCAGTGCCCTTACAGGGGAAGCTAACTATGGCTACACCTTC	NA	TRBJ1-2	TRBD1	TRBV20-1
CASSQGREVGEQYF	TGCGCCAGCAGCCAAGGGCGGGAGGTGGGGGAGCAGTACTTC	NA	TRBJ2-7	TRBD2	TRBV4-1
CASSFTAAGISYEQYF	TGTGCCAGCAGTTTTACGGCAGCGGGGATCTCCTACGAGCAGTACTTC	few	TRBJ2-7	TRBD2	TRBV27
CASSPLPGRLAKNIQYF	TGTGCCAGCAGCCCCCTCCCCGGACGGCTAGCCAAAAACATTCAGTACTTC	NA	TRBJ2-4	NA	TRBV6-2/TRBV6-3
CASSQGTSGRSSYEQYF	TGTGCCAGCAGCCAAGGGACTAGCGGGAGGAGCTCCTACGAGCAGTACTTC	NA	TRBJ2-7	TRBD2	TRBV4-2
CASRLENPTFSYEQYF	TGTGCAAGTCGCTTAGAGAACCCAACCTTCTCCTACGAGCAGTACTTC	once	TRBJ2-7	NA	TRBV12-2
CASSLLGQGSDTQYF	TGCGCCAGCAGCTTATTGGGACAGGGGTCAGATACGCAGTATTTT	few	TRBJ2-3	TRBD1	TRBV5-1
CASSQGTRTLRTGNYGYTF	TGCGCCAGCAGCCAAGGTACCCGTACCCTTCGGACAGGAAACTATGGCTACACCTTC	few	TRBJ1-2	TRBD1	TRBV4-1
CASKRQGRETQYF	TGTGCCAGTAAAAGACAGGGAAGAGAGACCCAGTACTTC	NA	TRBJ2-5	TRBD1	TRBV19
CSAQRQGSTDTQYF	TGCAGCGCTCAAAGGCAGGGGAGCACAGATACGCAGTATTTT	NA	TRBJ2-3	NA	TRBV29-1
CSATPDGDEQYF	TGCAGTGCTACACCCGACGGGGACGAGCAGTACTTC	NA	TRBJ2-7	NA	TRBV20-1
CATSRRPPGLLGIITYEQYF	TGTGCCACCAGCAGACGTCCCCCGGGGCTCCTAGGGATAATCACCTACGAGCAGTACTTC	few	TRBJ2-7	NA	TRBV15
CSVEYGASGTGGQFF	TGCAGCGTTGAATACGGGGCTAGCGGGACCGGTGGGCAGTTCTTC	NA	TRBJ2-1	TRBD2	TRBV29-1
CASSRQAGYTF	TGTGCCAGCAGTAGACAGGCTGGCTACACCTTC	NA	TRBJ1-2	NA	TRBV6-6